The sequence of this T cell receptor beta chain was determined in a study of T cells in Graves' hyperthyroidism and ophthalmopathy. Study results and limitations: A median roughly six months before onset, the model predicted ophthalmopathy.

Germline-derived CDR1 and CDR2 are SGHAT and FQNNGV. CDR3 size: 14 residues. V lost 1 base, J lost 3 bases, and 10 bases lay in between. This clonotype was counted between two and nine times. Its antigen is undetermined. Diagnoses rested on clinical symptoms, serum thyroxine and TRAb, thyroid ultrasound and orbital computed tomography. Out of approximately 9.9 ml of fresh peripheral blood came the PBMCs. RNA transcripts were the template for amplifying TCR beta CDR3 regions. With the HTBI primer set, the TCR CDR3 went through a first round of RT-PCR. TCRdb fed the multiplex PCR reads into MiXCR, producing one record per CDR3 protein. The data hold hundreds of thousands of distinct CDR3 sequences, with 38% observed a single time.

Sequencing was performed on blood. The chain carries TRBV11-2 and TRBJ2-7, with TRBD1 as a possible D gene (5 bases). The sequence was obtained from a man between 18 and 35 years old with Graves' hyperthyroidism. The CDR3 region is CASSLVPGFYEQYF. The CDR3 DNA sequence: TGTGCCAGCAGCTTAGTCCCAGGGTTCTACGAGCAGTACTTC.